This T cell receptor beta chain was recovered during a study of T cells in tuberculosis (dated by TCRdb to about 2018). The study in broad terms: The study combined CD1B tetramers and high-throughput TCR immunosequencing to characterize T cells specific for the mycobacterial lipid antigen glucose monomycolate (GMM). In a South African clinical cohort, IGRA-negative adolescents, IGRA-positive adolescents with latent tuberculosis and adults with active tuberculosis were compared, with under eleven people in each group. The research as a whole found: Compared with IGRA-negative controls, TCR-alpha repertoires from active tuberculosis had smaller mean NN-distances to GMM-specific TCRs, which suggests clonal expansion of these TCRs. Clinical samples were selected based on which cryopreserved specimens were available, and the active tuberculosis cases were adults whereas the controls were adolescents. Using GEM motif frequencies, a classifier achieved approximately 72% accuracy, whereas a classifier built on the diverse GMM-specific repertoire got to more than 85% accuracy (AUROC about 0.9). The smaller NN-distances in active tuberculosis patients were driven in part by shorter CDR3-alpha lengths, while the difference seen for TCR-beta was not statistically significant.

The immunoSEQ multiplex PCR assay was used to generate TCR libraries, with TCR-beta and/or TCR-alpha/delta assays applied to each sample. The amplified TCR libraries were sequenced on the Illumina high-throughput platform. On the authors' methods: Clustering and dimensionality reduction were performed using pairwise TCRdist distances among GMM-specific receptors from ex vivo sorted or in vitro expanded T cells. Each clinical repertoire was scored by mean NN-distance, the average TCRdist to the nearest 10% of tetramer-positive reference sequences. GEM TCR motif frequency was computed as the fraction of unique TCRs matching known GEM sequences by V/J usage and CDR3 length. Active tuberculosis was classified by linear discriminant analysis with leave-one-out cross-validation, implemented in scikit-learn. This immuneACCESS table, as held by TCRdb, lists in-frame sequences with V and J called but not all clones. Of the missing ones, under half trace to an unresolved V gene in checked studies; the others have no known cause. V and J calls and clone size are as listed in that table; D and trimming were resolved from the DNA. Within this sample are 30,000 to 35,000 clones, with roughly nine tenths of them counted one time only. Around 2.2% of the sample goes to the ten largest clones.

At study entry, a tuberculin skin test and the QuantiFERON-TB GOLD In-Tube IGRA were used to screen adolescents for latent tuberculosis infection. Unsorted cryopreserved PBMC were immunosequenced, covering on average approximately 100,000 T cells per clinical donor. Eleven high schools in the Worcester region of the Western Cape, South Africa, served as enrollment sites for adolescents aged 12 to 18 years. Around ten M. tuberculosis-infected adolescents and some 10 uninfected adolescents, matched for age and sex, were selected. For the adolescents, PBMC were isolated by density centrifugation from freshly drawn heparinized blood and then cryopreserved. CDR1 LNHDA and CDR2 SQIVND were looked up in the germline V gene (reference sequence). The CDR3 holds 16 amino acids from the cysteine to the phenylalanine. The read is trimmed to its CDR3 DNA, 48 bases read in frame from base 1. The V end gives up 4 bases and the J end 1 base, leaving 6 bases in the junction not matched to a gene.

This clone was seen a single time. Its antigen is not yet known. Base-call qualities are not available, and no considerably larger clone is one nucleotide away. The receptor was derived from a donor aged 10-35 years with latent tuberculosis or without tuberculosis infection. What was sequenced was PBMCs. The sequence is built from TRBV19 and TRBJ2-3, with 9 middle bases fitting TRBD1. The nucleotide sequence reads as follows: TGTGCCAGTAGTAGGACAGGGGCCGCCCGCACAGATACGCAGTATTTT. Its protein is CASSRTGAARTDTQYF.